Listed below are T cell receptor beta chains from one sample, sequenced in a study of a mutant IDH1 vaccine in newly diagnosed glioma. No antigens are known for them. The repertoire was sequenced with immunoSEQ multiplex PCR; TCRdb's copy has only in-frame clones and lacks some. The sample lists 40,000 to 55,000 clones; approximately 78% were seen once. Source: PBMCs, taken from a glioma patient whose treatment included an IDH1 peptide vaccine. Receptor source: a man in his fifties with glioma. The CDR3 runs from the conserved cysteine through the conserved F or W. Each record gives: V gene, clone size, CDR3 protein. Clone sizes are given selectively: once, few, many, or a class where the clone is expanded.

V gene: TRBV7-2; clone size: NA; CDR3 protein: CASSMSGQDYGYTF
V gene: TRBV7-9; clone size: NA; CDR3 protein: CASSGTGGGYTF
V gene: TRBV4-3; clone size: NA; CDR3 protein: CASSQLGLARTGELFF
V gene: TRBV7-9; clone size: NA; CDR3 protein: CASSLATLGNTGELFF
V gene: TRBV7-9; clone size: NA; CDR3 protein: CASRGDGWATEAFF
V gene: TRBV30; clone size: NA; CDR3 protein: CAWRFSGGGEQYF
V gene: TRBV10-2; clone size: NA; CDR3 protein: CASSASNSPLHF
V gene: TRBV7-2; clone size: NA; CDR3 protein: CASSRVPNEQFF
V gene: TRBV5-1; clone size: few; CDR3 protein: CASSSASGGDEKLFF
V gene: TRBV11-2; clone size: once; CDR3 protein: CASSFEAQPWDEQYF
V gene: TRBV27; clone size: NA; CDR3 protein: CASKTGNGGYTF
V gene: TRBV11-3; clone size: NA; CDR3 protein: CASSLGGSGANVLTF
V gene: TRBV5-4; clone size: NA; CDR3 protein: CASSLDRTDTQYF
V gene: TRBV6-5; clone size: NA; CDR3 protein: CASSYSNNEQFF
V gene: TRBV5-1; clone size: NA; CDR3 protein: CASSLGVGQNTEAFF
V gene: TRBV18; clone size: few; CDR3 protein: CASSPPSRGNQPQHF
V gene: TRBV6-5; clone size: NA; CDR3 protein: CASSQGQNSNQPQHF
V gene: TRBV29-1; clone size: NA; CDR3 protein: CSADRGHTGELFF
V gene: TRBV27; clone size: NA; CDR3 protein: CASSHITGSNSPLHF
V gene: TRBV10-3; clone size: NA; CDR3 protein: CAISSDRGQNQPQHF
V gene: TRBV5-1; clone size: NA; CDR3 protein: CASSRNPDDYGYTF
V gene: TRBV4-2; clone size: once; CDR3 protein: CASSQDGSAGIVLTF
V gene: TRBV30; clone size: NA; CDR3 protein: CAWSEGSQYF
V gene: TRBV27; clone size: once; CDR3 protein: CASSRGHQDNEKLFF